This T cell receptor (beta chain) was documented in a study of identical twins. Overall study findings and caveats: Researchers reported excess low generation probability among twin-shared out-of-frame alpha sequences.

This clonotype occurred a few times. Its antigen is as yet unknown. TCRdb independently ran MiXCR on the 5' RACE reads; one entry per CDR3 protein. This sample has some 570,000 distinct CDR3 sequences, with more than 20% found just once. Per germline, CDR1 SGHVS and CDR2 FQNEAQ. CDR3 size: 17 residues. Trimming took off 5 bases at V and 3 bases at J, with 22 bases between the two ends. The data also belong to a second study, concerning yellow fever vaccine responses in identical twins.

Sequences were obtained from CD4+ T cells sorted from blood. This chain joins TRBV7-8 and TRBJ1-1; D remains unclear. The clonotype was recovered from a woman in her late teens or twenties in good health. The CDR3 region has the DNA TGTGCCAGCAGCCCCACCCCTCGGGGTCCTCAGGACACTGAAGCTTTCTTT. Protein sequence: CASSPTPRGPQDTEAFF.